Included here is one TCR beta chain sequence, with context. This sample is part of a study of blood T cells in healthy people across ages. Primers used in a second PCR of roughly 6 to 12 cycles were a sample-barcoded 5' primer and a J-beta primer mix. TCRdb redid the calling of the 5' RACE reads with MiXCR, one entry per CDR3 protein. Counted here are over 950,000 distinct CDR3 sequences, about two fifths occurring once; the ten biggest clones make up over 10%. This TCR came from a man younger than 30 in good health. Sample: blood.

The CDR3 bases are TGTGCCAGCAGTGGGACCGGGACTAGCGGGGGAGGCAGGCAGTATTTT. It is translated as CASSGTGTSGGGRQYF. This rearrangement joins TRBV25-1 to TRBJ2-3; the match to TRBD2 covers 14 bases. Germline-derived CDR1 and CDR2 are MGHDK and SYGVNS. With V trimmed by 4 bases and J by 11 bases, 11 bases remained unmatched. The length of the CDR3 is 16 residues. The entire variable domain, with the rest obtained from reference TRBV25-1 and TRBJ2-3, is as follows: EADIYQTPRYLVIGTGKKITLECSQTMGHDKMYWYQQDPGMELHLIHYSYGVNSTEKGDLSSESTVSRIRTEHFPLTLESARPSHTSQYLCASSGTGTSGGGRQYFGPGTRLTVL.